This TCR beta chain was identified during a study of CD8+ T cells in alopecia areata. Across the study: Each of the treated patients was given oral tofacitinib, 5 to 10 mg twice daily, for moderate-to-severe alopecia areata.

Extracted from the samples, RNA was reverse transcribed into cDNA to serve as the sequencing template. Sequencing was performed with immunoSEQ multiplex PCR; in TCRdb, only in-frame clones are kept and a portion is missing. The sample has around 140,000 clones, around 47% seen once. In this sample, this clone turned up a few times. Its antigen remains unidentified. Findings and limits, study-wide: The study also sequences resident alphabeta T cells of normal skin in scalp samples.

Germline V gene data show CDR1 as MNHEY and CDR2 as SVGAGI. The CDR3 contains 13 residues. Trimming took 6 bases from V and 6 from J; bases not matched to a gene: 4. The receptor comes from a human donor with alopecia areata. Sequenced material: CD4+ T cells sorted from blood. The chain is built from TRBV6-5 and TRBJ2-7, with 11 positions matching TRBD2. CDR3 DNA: TGTGCCAGCAGAGGACTAGCGGGCTCCGAGCAGTACTTC. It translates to CASRGLAGSEQYF.